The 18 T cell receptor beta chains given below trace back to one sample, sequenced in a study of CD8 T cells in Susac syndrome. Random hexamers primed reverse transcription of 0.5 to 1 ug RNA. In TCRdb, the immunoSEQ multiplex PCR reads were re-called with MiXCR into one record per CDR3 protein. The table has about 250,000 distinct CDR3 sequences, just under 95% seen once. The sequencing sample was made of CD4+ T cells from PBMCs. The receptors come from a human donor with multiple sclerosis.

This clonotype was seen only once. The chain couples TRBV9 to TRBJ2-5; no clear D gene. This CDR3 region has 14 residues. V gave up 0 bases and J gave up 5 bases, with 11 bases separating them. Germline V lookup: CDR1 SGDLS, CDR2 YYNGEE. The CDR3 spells CASSVDPAEETQYF. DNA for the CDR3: TGTGCCAGCAGCGTAGATCCAGCAGAGGAGACCCAGTACTTC.

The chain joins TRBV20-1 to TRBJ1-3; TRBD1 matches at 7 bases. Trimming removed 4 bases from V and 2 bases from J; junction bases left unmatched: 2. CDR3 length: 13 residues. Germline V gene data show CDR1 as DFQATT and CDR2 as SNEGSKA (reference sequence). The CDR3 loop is CSATGTAGNTIYF. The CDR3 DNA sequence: TGCAGTGCTACAGGGACAGCTGGAAACACCATATATTTT.

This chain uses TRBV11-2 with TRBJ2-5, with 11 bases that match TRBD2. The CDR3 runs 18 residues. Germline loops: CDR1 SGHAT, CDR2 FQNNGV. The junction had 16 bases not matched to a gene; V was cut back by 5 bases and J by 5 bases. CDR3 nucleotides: TGTGCCAGCAGCCCCCGACTAGCGGGATCGGTGTTCCTGGAGACCCAGTACTTC. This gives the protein CASSPRLAGSVFLETQYF.

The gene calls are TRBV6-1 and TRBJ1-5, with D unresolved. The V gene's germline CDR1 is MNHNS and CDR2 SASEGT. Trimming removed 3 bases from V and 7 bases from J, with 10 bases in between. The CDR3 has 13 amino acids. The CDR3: CASSEVSGQPQHF. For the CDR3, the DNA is TGTGCCAGCAGTGAGGTCTCGGGCCAGCCCCAGCATTTT.

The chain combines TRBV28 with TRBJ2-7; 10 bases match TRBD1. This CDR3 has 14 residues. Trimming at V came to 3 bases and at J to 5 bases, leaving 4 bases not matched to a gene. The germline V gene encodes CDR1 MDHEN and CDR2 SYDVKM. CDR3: CASSFTGTGDEQYF. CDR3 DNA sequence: TGTGCCAGCAGTTTCACCGGGACAGGGGACGAGCAGTACTTC.

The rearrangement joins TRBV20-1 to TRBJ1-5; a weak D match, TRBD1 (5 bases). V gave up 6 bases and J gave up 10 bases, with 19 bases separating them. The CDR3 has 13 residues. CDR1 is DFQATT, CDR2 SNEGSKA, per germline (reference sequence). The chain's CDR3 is CSAISGTHLPQHF. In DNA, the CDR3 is TGCAGTGCAATTAGCGGGACTCACCTCCCCCAGCATTTT.

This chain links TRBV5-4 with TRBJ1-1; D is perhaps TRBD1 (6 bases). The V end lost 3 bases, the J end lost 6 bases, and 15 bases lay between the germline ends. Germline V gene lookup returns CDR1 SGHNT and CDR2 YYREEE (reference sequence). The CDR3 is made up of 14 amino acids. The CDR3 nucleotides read TGTGCCAGCAGCTGGGACCCAGGGGTGGCTGAAGCTTTCTTT. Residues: CASSWDPGVAEAFF.

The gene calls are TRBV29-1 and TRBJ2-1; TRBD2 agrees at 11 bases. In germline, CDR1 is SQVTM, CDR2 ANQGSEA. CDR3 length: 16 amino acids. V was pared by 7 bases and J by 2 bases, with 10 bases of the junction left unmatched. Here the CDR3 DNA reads TGCAGCGGATCCCAGGGACTAGCGGCCCCCTACAATGAGCAGTTCTTC. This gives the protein CSGSQGLAAPYNEQFF.

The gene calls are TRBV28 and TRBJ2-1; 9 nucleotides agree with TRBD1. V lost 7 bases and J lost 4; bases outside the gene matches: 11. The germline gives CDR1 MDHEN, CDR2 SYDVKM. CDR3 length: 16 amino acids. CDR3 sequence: CASTNTGTGRYNEQFF. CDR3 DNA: TGTGCCAGCACGAATACTGGGACAGGGCGTTACAATGAGCAGTTCTTC.

CDR3 region: CAWSDTGYNEKLFF. The CDR3 DNA reads TGTGCCTGGAGTGATACAGGGTACAATGAAAAACTGTTTTTT. This chain links TRBV30 with TRBJ1-4, with a tentative D call TRBD1 (6 bases). The germline gives CDR1 GTSNPN, CDR2 SVGIG (reference sequence). Trimming cost V 1 base and J 5 bases, with 11 bases left between them. CDR3 size: 14 residues.

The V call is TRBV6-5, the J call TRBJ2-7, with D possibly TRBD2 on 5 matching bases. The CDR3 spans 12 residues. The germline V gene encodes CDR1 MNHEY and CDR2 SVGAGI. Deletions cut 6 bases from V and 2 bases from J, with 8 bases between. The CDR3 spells CASSPGAYEQYF. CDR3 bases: TGTGCCAGCAGCCCCGGGGCCTACGAGCAGTACTTC.

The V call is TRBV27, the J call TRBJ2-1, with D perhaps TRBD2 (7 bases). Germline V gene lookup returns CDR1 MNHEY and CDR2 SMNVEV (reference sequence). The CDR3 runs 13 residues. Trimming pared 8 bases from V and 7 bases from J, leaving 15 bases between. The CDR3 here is CASGRGGSNEQFF. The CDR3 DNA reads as TGTGCCAGCGGAAGGGGGGGCTCAAATGAGCAGTTCTTC.

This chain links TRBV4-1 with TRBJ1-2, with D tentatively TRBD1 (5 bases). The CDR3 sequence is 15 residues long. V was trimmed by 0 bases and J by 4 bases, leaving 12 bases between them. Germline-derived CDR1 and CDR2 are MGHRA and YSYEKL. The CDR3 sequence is CASSQEPGTSYGYTF. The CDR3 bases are TGCGCCAGCAGCCAAGAGCCTGGGACGAGCTATGGCTACACCTTC.

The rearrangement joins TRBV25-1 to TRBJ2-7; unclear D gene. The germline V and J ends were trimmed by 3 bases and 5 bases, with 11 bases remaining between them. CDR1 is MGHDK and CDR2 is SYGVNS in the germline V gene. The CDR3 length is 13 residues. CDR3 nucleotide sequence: TGTGCCAGCAGTGACGGTGGGCACCACGAGCAGTACTTC. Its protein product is CASSDGGHHEQYF.

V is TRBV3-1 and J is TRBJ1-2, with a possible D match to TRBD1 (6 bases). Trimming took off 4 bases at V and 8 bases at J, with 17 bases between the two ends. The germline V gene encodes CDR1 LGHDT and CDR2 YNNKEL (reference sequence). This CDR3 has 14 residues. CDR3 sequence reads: CASSLPDRFGGYTF. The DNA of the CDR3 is TGTGCCAGCAGCCTCCCCGACAGGTTCGGGGGCTACACCTTC.

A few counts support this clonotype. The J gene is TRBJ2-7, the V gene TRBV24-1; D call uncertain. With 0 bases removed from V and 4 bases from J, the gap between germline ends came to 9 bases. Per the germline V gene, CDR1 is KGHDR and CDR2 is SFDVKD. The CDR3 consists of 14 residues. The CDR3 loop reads CATSDLSASYEQYV. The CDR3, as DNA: TGTGCCACCAGTGATTTGAGTGCATCTTACGAGCAGTACGTC.

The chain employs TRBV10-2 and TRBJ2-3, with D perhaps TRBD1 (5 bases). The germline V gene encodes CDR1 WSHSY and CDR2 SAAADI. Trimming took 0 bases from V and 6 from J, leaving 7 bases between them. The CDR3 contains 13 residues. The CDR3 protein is CASSESGLDTQYF. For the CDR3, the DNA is TGCGCCAGCAGTGAGTCGGGGCTGGATACGCAGTATTTT.

The CDR3 region has the DNA TGTGCCAGCAGCCAAAGGTTGGGGGACAACGCCTACGAGCAGTACTTC. Translating it yields CASSQRLGDNAYEQYF. The chain is built from TRBV3-1 and TRBJ2-7, with D maybe TRBD1 (6 bases). The CDR3 is 16 residues long. The germline V gene has CDR1 LGHDT and CDR2 YNNKEL (reference sequence). Trimming removed 2 bases from V and 2 bases from J, with 16 bases in between.